One sample yielded the 25 T cell receptor beta chains listed below, sequenced in a study of blood T cells in healthy people across ages (dated by TCRdb to the mid-2010s). Libraries were prepared through 5' RACE. This sample was sequenced with an Illumina HiSeq 2500. The second PCR ran for about 7 to 11 cycles and used a J-beta primer mix along with a sample-barcoded 5' primer. TCRdb trimmed public reads at Q25 via fastp, called clones via MiXCR and kept in-frame beta chains. CDR3 protein sequences are deduplicated, and each keeps its most common genes and DNA. The sample yields about 780,000 distinct CDR3 sequences; about 46% were counted once. The ten biggest clones cover about a sixth of the sample. Material for sequencing was blood. The origin of the receptors is a man aged 80 or over in good health.

This clonotype was seen more than once but under ten times. The chain employs TRBV7-2 and TRBJ2-7; 9 bases line up with TRBD1. J gave up 3 bases and V 3 bases, and 6 bases lay outside the gene matches. The CDR3 is 15 residues long. Per the germline V gene, CDR1 is SGHTA and CDR2 is FQGNSA. In DNA form, the CDR3 reads TGTGCCAGCAGCTTCTCCGGGACAGGGTACTACGAGCAGTACTTC. Translating gives CASSFSGTGYYEQYF.

The genes are TRBV7-2 and TRBJ2-5; a weak D match, TRBD2 (5 bases). V was pared by 2 bases and J by 1 base, with 14 bases between. The CDR3 extends over 16 amino acids. Per germline, CDR1 SGHTA and CDR2 FQGNSA. The CDR3 loop reads CASSLQAALGQETQYF. CDR3 DNA sequence: TGTGCCAGCAGCTTACAAGCGGCCCTTGGCCAAGAGACCCAGTACTTC.

This clonotype was observed many times. The chain carries TRBV27 and TRBJ2-7, with 14 bases that match TRBD2. CDR1 is MNHEY and CDR2 is SMNVEV in the germline V gene (reference sequence). V gave up 4 bases and J gave up 2 bases; unmatched junction bases: 4. The CDR3 consists of 16 residues. CDR3 nucleotide sequence: TGTGCCAGCAGTTCGATGACTAGCGGGAGGGCCTACGAGCAGTACTTC. Residues: CASSSMTSGRAYEQYF.

This chain links TRBV14 with TRBJ2-4, with D unclear. Germline values: CDR1 SGHDN, CDR2 FVKESK. The V end was cut by 1 base, the J end by 1 base, with 5 bases between. The CDR3 totals 14 residues. CDR3 sequence: CASSQARAKNIQYF. CDR3 in DNA: TGTGCCAGCAGCCAAGCCAGGGCCAAAAACATTCAGTACTTC.

The chain is built from TRBV7-9 and TRBJ2-7; D perhaps matches TRBD2 (6 bases). V lost 8 bases and J lost 5, with 16 bases in between. The germline gives CDR1 SEHNR, CDR2 FQNEAQ (reference sequence). This CDR3 is 13 amino acids long. The CDR3 DNA is TGTGCCAGCGGATTAGGAGGGTCTAACGAGCAGTACTTC. Amino acid sequence: CASGLGGSNEQYF.

V gene TRBV27 combines with J gene TRBJ2-1, with 10 positions matching TRBD2. This CDR3 has 15 amino acids. Germline V lookup: CDR1 MNHEY, CDR2 SMNVEV (reference sequence). The V and J ends lost 10 bases and 4 bases, in that order; junction bases with no gene match: 10. This CDR3 reads CATLAGEQGYNEQFF. As DNA, the CDR3 is TGTGCCACCCTAGCGGGAGAACAAGGTTACAATGAGCAGTTCTTC.

This chain links TRBV2 with TRBJ1-4; D ambiguous. V was trimmed by 4 bases and J by 6 bases, leaving 12 bases between them. Germline V gene sequence: CDR1 SNHLY, CDR2 FYNNEI. This CDR3 comprises 14 residues. The CDR3 loop reads CASSAVSFDEKLFF. DNA for the CDR3: TGTGCCAGCAGTGCTGTCAGTTTCGATGAAAAACTGTTTTTT.

The chain couples TRBV6-6 to TRBJ2-5, with D possibly matching TRBD1 (7 bases). V dropped 0 bases and J dropped 11 bases, with 16 bases sitting between them. The CDR3 is 14 residues long. Germline CDR1 reads MNHNY; CDR2 reads SVGAGI (reference sequence). CDR3 loop: CASSYSQGRHEQYF. The DNA of the CDR3 is TGTGCCAGCAGTTACTCACAGGGGAGGCATGAGCAGTACTTC.

On this clonotype itself: This may stem from a read error, because a much larger clone lies one nucleotide away. This chain connects TRBV6-2 or TRBV6-3 to TRBJ2-7; 9 bases match TRBD1. The CDR3 sequence is 15 residues long. Germline V gives CDR1 MNHEY, CDR2 SVGEGT. V shed 4 bases and J 5 bases; nucleotides not matched to a gene: 9. CDR3 coding DNA: TGTGCCAGCAGTTTTGTACAGGGGGCGTCCCACGAGCAGTACTTC. Protein product: CASSFVQGASHEQYF.

The CDR3 sequence is CASSSADSSIGTDTQYF. As DNA, the CDR3 is TGTGCCAGCAGTTCAGCGGACAGCTCCATAGGAACAGATACGCAGTATTTT. The V gene is TRBV27, the J gene TRBJ2-3; tentatively, D is TRBD1 (6 bases). Deletions cut 4 bases from V and 3 bases from J, with 20 bases between. This CDR3 spans 17 amino acids. Germline V CDR1 and CDR2: MNHEY, SMNVEV (reference sequence).

This chain links TRBV2 with TRBJ2-2, with a possible D match to TRBD2 (6 bases). V shed 7 bases and J shed 2 bases, with 14 bases lying between them. CDR1 SNHLY and CDR2 FYNNEI come from the germline V gene. The CDR3 covers 15 residues. In DNA form, the CDR3 reads TGTGCCAGCACTCTTTGGAGGGCCAACACCGGGGAGCTGTTTTTT. Translating gives CASTLWRANTGELFF.

The chain has TRBV2 and TRBJ1-6, with 8 bases matching TRBD1. There are 13 residues in the CDR3. V shed 6 bases and J 9 bases; nucleotides not matched to a gene: 4. Germline lookup yields CDR1 SNHLY and CDR2 FYNNEI. The CDR3 here is CASRGDRSSPLHF. The DNA of the CDR3 is TGTGCCAGCAGGGGGGACAGGAGTTCACCCCTCCACTTT.

On this clonotype: A much larger clone sits a single nucleotide away, making a read error possible. This rearrangement joins TRBV29-1 to TRBJ2-5; D may be TRBD2 (5 bases). This CDR3 spans 12 amino acids. Germline-derived CDR1 and CDR2 are SQVTM and ANQGSEA. CDR3 sequence (DNA): TGCAGCGCTAGCAGTTTAGGAGAGGCCCAGTACTTC. Encoded protein: CSASSLGEAQYF. Complete variable domain (other parts from reference TRBV29-1 and TRBJ2-5): SAVISQKPSRDICQRGTSLTIQCQVDSQVTMMFWYRQQPGQSLTLIATANQGSEATYESGFVIDKFPISRPNLTFSTLTVSNMSPEDSSIYLCSASSLGEAQYFGPGTRLLVL.

The chain uses TRBV20-1 and TRBJ2-1; D is uncertain. The CDR3 is 12 amino acids. The germline gives CDR1 DFQATT, CDR2 SNEGSKA (reference sequence). The V gene lost 0 bases and the J gene lost 8 bases, with 8 bases spanning the gap. The CDR3 protein is CSAREVGDEQFF. The CDR3, as DNA: TGCAGTGCTAGAGAAGTAGGAGATGAGCAGTTCTTC.

The CDR3 sequence: CASSLGGQGHEQYF. The CDR3 DNA reads TGCGCCAGCAGCTTGGGGGGACAGGGCCACGAGCAGTACTTC. The genes are TRBV5-1 and TRBJ2-7, with TRBD1 matching over 9 bases. V lost 0 bases to trimming and J lost 5 bases; unmatched junction nucleotides: 3. CDR1 and CDR2 (germline): SGHRS, YFSETQ. The CDR3 covers 14 residues.

With regard to this clonotype: One base away lies a much larger clone, so this may be a sequencing read error. V and J are TRBV29-1 and TRBJ2-7; D remains ambiguous. The CDR3 runs 12 residues. V gave up 4 bases and J gave up 4 bases, with 11 bases separating them. The V gene's germline CDR1 is SQVTM and CDR2 ANQGSEA. The DNA for the CDR3 is TGCAGCGTTGTAGACGGCCCATACGAGCAGTACTTC. Translating gives CSVVDGPYEQYF.

This clonotype was seen a handful of times. The rearrangement links TRBV12-3 or TRBV12-4 to TRBJ2-4, with D possibly TRBD2 on 5 matching bases. The end of the DNA is better explained by TRBJ2-7, so the J call may be wrong. The CDR3 runs to 15 residues. Here the CDR3 DNA reads TGTGCCAGCAGTCTATTAACTCCGGGGTCCGTCGAGCAGTACTTC. Translation gives CASSLLTPGSVEQYF.

The V call is TRBV4-3, the J call TRBJ2-2; the D is unclear. V dropped 3 bases and J dropped 2 bases, with 7 bases sitting between them. Germline loops: CDR1 LGHNA, CDR2 YSLEER. The CDR3 sequence is 14 residues long. CDR3 protein: CASSQMINTGELFF. CDR3 DNA: TGCGCCAGCAGCCAGATGATAAACACCGGGGAGCTGTTTTTT.

The V and J genes are TRBV29-1 and TRBJ2-3; TRBD2 matches 16 bases. Germline V gene sequence: CDR1 SQVTM, CDR2 ANQGSEA. The CDR3 has 16 residues. V was clipped by 4 bases and J by 3 bases; unmatched bases: 4. The CDR3 DNA reads as TGCAGCGTTGGAGGGACTAGCGGGAGGGTGACAGATACGCAGTATTTT. It translates to CSVGGTSGRVTDTQYF.

This clonotype was seen a handful of times. V is TRBV28 and J is TRBJ2-7, with D perhaps matching TRBD1 (6 bases). Germline V gene lookup returns CDR1 MDHEN and CDR2 SYDVKM. V dropped 7 bases and J dropped 2 bases, with 21 bases sitting between them. The CDR3 spans 16 residues. The CDR3 loop is CASNAQGFRSTYEQYF. In DNA, the CDR3 is TGTGCCAGCAACGCTCAGGGGTTTAGGAGCACCTACGAGCAGTACTTC.

V and J are TRBV7-2 and TRBJ1-5; D is unresolved. Germline CDR1 is SGHTA and CDR2 is FQGNSA. The CDR3 length is 13 residues. V lost 1 base and J 7 bases, leaving 8 bases between the germline ends. Written as DNA, the CDR3 is TGTGCCAGCAGCTTAGAGGTGGGACAGCCCCAGCATTTT. Protein product: CASSLEVGQPQHF.

V gene TRBV2 combines with J gene TRBJ2-7, with D maybe TRBD2 (6 bases). The germline V gene has CDR1 SNHLY and CDR2 FYNNEI. CDR3 length: 15 amino acids. Trimming removed 0 bases at V and 7 bases at J, with 16 bases between. In DNA form, the CDR3 reads TGTGCCAGCAGTGAAGCACAGCAGCCGACTAGTGAGCAGTACTTC. This codes for CASSEAQQPTSEQYF.

This clonotype was seen a few times. The chain has TRBV28 and TRBJ2-1, with a weak D call TRBD2 (6 bases). V lost 6 bases and J 2 bases, leaving 14 bases between the germline ends. The CDR3 is 15 residues long. Germline V gene sequence: CDR1 MDHEN, CDR2 SYDVKM. In nucleotides, the CDR3 is TGTGCCAGCAGGGGTGGGCTAGCGCCCTACAATGAGCAGTTCTTC. It codes for CASRGGLAPYNEQFF.

V usage is TRBV27 and J usage is TRBJ2-3; D might be TRBD1 (5 bases). V shed 11 bases and J shed 2 bases, with 14 bases lying between them. Germline V CDR1 and CDR2: MNHEY, SMNVEV (reference sequence). This CDR3 comprises 13 residues. This CDR3 is CAGGRADTDTQYF. CDR3 bases: TGTGCCGGCGGCAGGGCCGACACAGATACGCAGTATTTT.

This chain links TRBV5-1 with TRBJ2-1; no definite D call. V was shortened by 7 bases and J by 0 bases, with 11 bases between the two germline ends. The germline CDR1 and CDR2 sequences are SGHRS and YFSETQ. The CDR3 has 14 residues. The DNA of the CDR3 is TGCGCCAGCGCACAATCCAGCTCCTACAATGAGCAGTTCTTC. This translates into CASAQSSSYNEQFF.